The 3 T cell receptor beta chains below were found in one sample sequenced in a study of Siglec-9 on CD8 T cells in melanoma. Only in-frame clones appear in the TCRdb table, and some are missing; sequencing was by immunoSEQ multiplex PCR. The sample has roughly 30,000 clones, more than 80% seen once. The source material was Siglec-9- CD8+ T cells sorted from blood. The receptors come from a human donor in good health.

This clone is a singleton in its sample. This chain connects TRBV6-1 to TRBJ1-3, with D unresolved. The CDR3 extends over 16 amino acids. The germline V gene encodes CDR1 MNHNS and CDR2 SASEGT. Trimming pared 1 base from V and 0 bases from J, leaving 10 bases between. The CDR3: CASSEGLQSSGNTIYF. The CDR3 DNA is TGTGCCAGCAGTGAAGGGCTTCAGAGCTCTGGAAACACCATATATTTT.

The chain combines TRBV28 with TRBJ2-1; TRBD2 might be the D (5 bases). Looked up from germline, CDR1 is MDHEN and CDR2 is SYDVKM. The CDR3 extends over 13 amino acids. The V end was cut by 5 bases, the J end by 4 bases, with 9 bases between. In DNA form, the CDR3 reads TGTGCCAGCAGTCCCGGGATATACAATGAGCAGTTCTTC. This translates into CASSPGIYNEQFF.

The V call is TRBV7-9, the J call TRBJ2-1, with unresolved D. Germline CDR1 is SEHNR and CDR2 is FQNEAQ (reference sequence). The CDR3 contains 13 residues. Trimming shortened V by 7 bases and J by 2 bases, and 9 bases separated the two germline ends. DNA for the CDR3: TGTGCCAGCATCCAGATTCCCTACAATGAGCAGTTCTTC. Protein sequence: CASIQIPYNEQFF. Using reference TRBV7-9 and TRBJ2-1 for the parts outside the CDR3, the full variable domain is DTGVSQNPRHKITKRGQNVTFRCDPISEHNRLYWYRQTLGQGPEFLTYFQNEAQLEKSRLLSDRFSAERPKGSFSTLEIQRTEQGDSAMYLCASIQIPYNEQFFGPGTRLTVL.